The 5 T cell receptor beta chains given below trace back to one sample, sequenced in a study of blood T cell repertoires in COVID-19 (dated by TCRdb to about 2020). Library creation used the immunoSEQ multiplex PCR assay. TCRdb took this table from immuneACCESS and kept in-frame rearrangements with V and J called. Such tables lack part of the clones; where checked against another copy, unresolved V genes explain under half of the gap, and the rest is unexplained. This sample is represented by about 210,000 clones; approximately 80% of them were singletons. Around 7.8% of the sample is taken by the ten largest. Sequences were obtained from peripheral blood. These receptors came from a woman older than 75 with COVID-19, enrolled during active disease.

The chain recombines TRBV7-6 with TRBJ2-3, with 9 bases aligning to TRBD2. The CDR3 is made up of 16 amino acids. V lost 4 bases, J lost 4 bases, and 9 bases stayed unmatched. Germline lookup yields CDR1 SGHVS and CDR2 FNYEAQ. CDR3: CASSSRGGRAPDTQYF. The CDR3 nucleotides read TGTGCCAGCAGCTCTCGGGGCGGGAGGGCCCCAGATACGCAGTATTTT.

This clone came up a few times. J is TRBJ2-2 and V is TRBV18; D is uncertain. Germline V gene lookup returns CDR1 KGHSH and CDR2 LQKENI. The CDR3 extends over 13 amino acids. With 6 bases removed from V and 4 bases from J, the gap between germline ends came to 9 bases. CDR3 nucleotides: TGTGCCAGCTCCTCCCAGGCCACCGGGGAGCTGTTTTTT. This sequence encodes CASSSQATGELFF.

The CDR3 sequence: CASSGSGSGQYF. The CDR3 coding sequence is TGTGCCAGCAGCGGTAGCGGGAGTGGGCAGTATTTT. The V and J genes are TRBV12-3 or TRBV12-4 and TRBJ2-3; 9 bases map to TRBD2. The CDR3 length is 12 residues. V gave up 6 bases and J gave up 11 bases; unmatched junction bases: 6.

The chain recombines TRBV9 with TRBJ1-4; D possibly corresponds to TRBD1 (6 bases). CDR1 is SGDLS, CDR2 YYNGEE, per germline. Between the trimmed V and J ends, which lost 3 bases and 3 bases, there was a span of 12 bases. The CDR3 spans 15 residues. CDR3 residues: CASSDKQGSNEKLFF. The CDR3 DNA follows: TGTGCCAGCAGCGACAAACAGGGATCTAATGAAAAACTGTTTTTT.

The V gene is TRBV18, the J gene TRBJ2-3; D might be TRBD1 (6 bases). Germline loops: CDR1 KGHSH, CDR2 LQKENI. This CDR3 has 16 residues. V gave up 2 bases and J gave up 3 bases, with 15 bases separating them. CDR3 bases: TGTGCCAGCTCACCAAGGGTTTCCACAGGGACAGATACGCAGTATTTT. The encoded protein is CASSPRVSTGTDTQYF.